These 20 T cell receptor beta chains were sequenced from one sample in a study of control samples from healthy donors and cancer patients. Clones were sequenced by immunoSEQ multiplex PCR, and TCRdb holds only the in-frame ones, with some missing. This table has 150,000 to 200,000 clones, 91% appearing once. Sequencing used blood. The receptors stem from a woman aged 25 to 39 in good health.

The chain joins TRBV6-2 or TRBV6-3 to TRBJ1-1; 9 nucleotides line up with TRBD1. Germline lookup yields CDR1 MNHEY and CDR2 SVGEGT. There are 16 residues in the CDR3. V was clipped by 0 bases and J by 5 bases; unmatched bases: 7. CDR3 DNA sequence: TGTGCCAGCAGTTACTCGGAGAACAGGGGGCGGACTGAAGCTTTCTTT. Translated, it gives CASSYSENRGRTEAFF.

This chain connects TRBV7-6 to TRBJ1-5; D ambiguous. The CDR3 extends over 15 amino acids. V was cut by 0 bases and J by 3 bases, with 9 bases left in between. Germline loops: CDR1 SGHVS, CDR2 FNYEAQ. CDR3: CASSLARGINQPQHF. CDR3 sequence (DNA): TGTGCCAGCAGCTTAGCGCGGGGAATCAATCAGCCCCAGCATTTT.

This clone was picked up one time. The J gene is TRBJ1-2, the V gene TRBV2, with 7 bases matching TRBD1. CDR1 and CDR2 (germline): SNHLY, FYNNEI. CDR3 size: 13 residues. V lost 4 bases to trimming and J lost 6 bases; unmatched junction nucleotides: 5. The CDR3 loop reads CASSVRGGNGYTF. In DNA, the CDR3 is TGTGCCAGCAGTGTCAGGGGGGGTAATGGCTACACCTTC.

This chain uses TRBV2 with TRBJ1-5; the D is unclear. V was pared by 7 bases and J by 1 base, with 11 bases between. This CDR3 comprises 14 residues. CDR1 SNHLY and CDR2 FYNNEI come from the germline V gene. CDR3 amino acids: CASTGLESNQPQHF. CDR3 bases: TGTGCCAGCACTGGGTTGGAAAGCAATCAGCCCCAGCATTTT. The variable domain in full, with the rest retrieved from reference TRBV2 and TRBJ1-5, is EPEVTQTPSHQVTQMGQEVILRCVPISNHLYFYWYRQILGQKVEFLVSFYNNEISEKSEIFDDQFSVERPDGSNFTLKIRSTKLEDSAMYFCASTGLESNQPQHFGDGTRLSIL.

This chain connects TRBV6-5 to TRBJ2-3; 10 nucleotides agree with TRBD1. The V gene's germline CDR1 is MNHEY and CDR2 SVGAGI. V was pared by 6 bases and J by 7 bases, with 7 bases of the junction left unmatched. The CDR3 covers 14 residues. The DNA of the CDR3 is TGTGCCAGCAGCCCGGGACAGGGGATTTATACGCAGTATTTT. Residues: CASSPGQGIYTQYF.

The chain combines TRBV7-9 with TRBJ1-2; TRBD1 agrees at 9 bases. With V trimmed by 5 bases and J by 1 base, 8 bases remained unmatched. Germline V gives CDR1 SEHNR, CDR2 FQNEAQ (reference sequence). CDR3 length: 16 residues. The CDR3 spells CASSPMTGGVNYGYTF. The CDR3 region has the DNA TGTGCCAGCAGCCCCATGACAGGGGGGGTTAACTATGGCTACACCTTC.

J is TRBJ1-1 and V is TRBV10-3; a possible D gene is TRBD1 (6 bases). The CDR3 length is 11 residues. V was shortened by 8 bases and J by 4 bases, with 8 bases between the two germline ends. The V gene's germline CDR1 is ENHRY and CDR2 SYGVKD. The CDR3 DNA follows: TGTGCCATCGGGGGCGGCACTGAAGCTTTCTTT. It yields the protein CAIGGGTEAFF.

V gene TRBV7-9 combines with J gene TRBJ2-1; no clear D. The germline V gene encodes CDR1 SEHNR and CDR2 FQNEAQ (reference sequence). Trimming removed 3 bases at V and 1 base at J, with 7 bases between. This CDR3 region has 14 residues. The CDR3 protein is CASSFSVSYNEQFF. CDR3 DNA: TGTGCCAGCAGCTTTTCCGTATCCTACAATGAGCAGTTCTTC.

Concerning this clone: Other DNA sequences in the sample encode the same CDR3. This rearrangement joins TRBV6-4 to TRBJ2-3, with 9 bases identical to TRBD2. Germline values: CDR1 MRHNA, CDR2 SNTAGT. The CDR3 loop spans 14 amino acids. The V gene end was trimmed by 0 bases and the J gene end by 5 bases; junction bases not matched to a gene: 0. CDR3 residues: CASSDSRGGDTQYF. In DNA form, the CDR3 reads TGTGCCAGCAGTGACTCGCGGGGGGGAGATACGCAGTATTTT.

The chain joins TRBV11-1 to TRBJ1-5, with a tentative D call TRBD1 (5 bases). The CDR3 contains 13 residues. Germline loops: CDR1 SGHAT, CDR2 FQDESV (reference sequence). V dropped 5 bases and J dropped 3 bases, with 8 bases sitting between them. The CDR3 here is CASSRQSNQPQHF. CDR3 sequence (DNA): TGTGCCAGCAGCCGACAGTCCAATCAGCCCCAGCATTTT.

The J gene is TRBJ1-2, the V gene TRBV11-3; TRBD1 matches at 7 bases. The V gene end was trimmed by 4 bases and the J gene end by 7 bases; junction bases not matched to a gene: 9. The CDR3 is made up of 14 amino acids. Per germline, CDR1 SGHNT and CDR2 YENEEA. Written as DNA, the CDR3 is TGTGCCAGCAGCTCCCTTGGCCAGGGGGTTGGCTACACCTTC. It is translated as CASSSLGQGVGYTF.

The gene calls are TRBV25-1 and TRBJ1-2, with D maybe TRBD1 (5 bases). V was pared by 7 bases and J by 0 bases, with 9 bases between. The length of the CDR3 is 13 residues. Germline loops: CDR1 MGHDK, CDR2 SYGVNS. The CDR3 is CASTAGSNYGYTF. CDR3 in DNA: TGTGCCAGCACCGCAGGGTCTAACTATGGCTACACCTTC.

The V call is TRBV5-1, the J call TRBJ2-7, with a weak D call TRBD1 (6 bases). Germline CDR1 SGHRS, CDR2 YFSETQ. This CDR3 is 14 amino acids long. Trimming cost V 4 bases and J 2 bases, with 13 bases left between them. CDR3 residues: CASSATGQTYEQYF. DNA of the CDR3: TGCGCCAGCAGCGCCACCGGACAGACCTACGAGCAGTACTTC.

The J gene is TRBJ2-7, the V gene TRBV15; 12 bases align to TRBD2. The CDR3 extends over 16 amino acids. The trim removed 3 bases at V and 2 bases at J, leaving 5 bases unmatched. CDR1 is LNHNV and CDR2 is YYDKDF in the germline V gene (reference sequence). CDR3 loop: CATSSNLAGGPYEQYF. As DNA, the CDR3 is TGTGCCACCAGCAGTAACCTAGCGGGAGGGCCCTACGAGCAGTACTTC.

The rearrangement links TRBV7-3 to TRBJ2-3; 9 bases match TRBD1. CDR1 is SGHTA, CDR2 FQGTGA, per germline. This CDR3 is built from 13 residues. V shed 5 bases and J 7 bases; nucleotides not matched to a gene: 4. CDR3: CASSPGQGNTQYF. CDR3 sequence (DNA): TGTGCCAGCAGCCCCGGACAGGGGAATACGCAGTATTTT.

The gene calls are TRBV6-2 or TRBV6-3 and TRBJ1-2; D possibly corresponds to TRBD1 (6 bases). CDR1 is MNHEY, CDR2 SVGEGT, per germline. Trimming stripped 0 bases from V and 4 bases from J, with 9 bases between. The CDR3 extends over 14 amino acids. In DNA form, the CDR3 reads TGTGCCAGCAGTTACTCGGAGGACAGCTATGGCTACACCTTC. This codes for CASSYSEDSYGYTF.

This chain connects TRBV19 to TRBJ1-5, with D tentatively TRBD1 (6 bases). This CDR3 comprises 13 residues. V gave up 3 bases and J gave up 6 bases, with 9 bases separating them. The germline CDR1 and CDR2 sequences are LNHDA and SQIVND (reference sequence). The CDR3 nucleotides read TGTGCCAGTAGTATCCAACAGGGTCAGCCCCAGCATTTT. This gives the protein CASSIQQGQPQHF.

The chain combines TRBV5-1 with TRBJ2-1, with 9 bases fitting TRBD1. CDR1 is SGHRS and CDR2 is YFSETQ in the germline V gene. V lost 4 bases and J lost 8; bases outside the gene matches: 7. This CDR3 is 14 amino acids long. The CDR3 nucleotides read TGCGCCAGCAGCCCGGGACAGGGAATCTATGAGCAGTTCTTC. Translated, it gives CASSPGQGIYEQFF.

The rearrangement links TRBV15 to TRBJ2-1; maybe TRBD2 (5 bases). V was shortened by 1 base and J by 5 bases, with 6 bases between the two germline ends. The germline CDR1 and CDR2 sequences are LNHNV and YYDKDF (reference sequence). The CDR3 is 13 residues long. The CDR3 here is CATSRVLDNEQFF. The CDR3 DNA follows: TGTGCCACCAGCAGAGTACTAGACAATGAGCAGTTCTTC.

This rearrangement joins TRBV29-1 to TRBJ2-3; the D gene is possibly TRBD2 (5 bases). CDR3 length: 16 residues. The germline CDR1 and CDR2 sequences are SQVTM and ANQGSEA. V was cut by 3 bases and J by 0 bases, with 16 bases left in between. CDR3 loop: CSVDGDTASSTDTQYF. Written as DNA, the CDR3 is TGCAGCGTTGACGGGGATACAGCCTCTAGCACAGATACGCAGTATTTT.